The 27 T cell receptor beta chains below all came from one sample that was sequenced in a study of blood T cell repertoires in COVID-19. Measured with immunoSEQ multiplex PCR; TCRdb has only the in-frame clones, and not every one. The data hold 150,000 to 200,000 clones, with 70% to 80% observed a single time. The sample was peripheral blood. The receptors stem from a woman aged 45-59 years with active or convalescent COVID-19.

This clone was seen only a few times. V usage is TRBV28 and J usage is TRBJ2-7; weak D call: TRBD1 (6 bases). The CDR3 is made up of 12 amino acids. V lost 5 bases and J lost 6, with 11 bases in between. Germline-derived CDR1 and CDR2 are MDHEN and SYDVKM. CDR3 region: CASSNRVGEQYF. DNA of the CDR3: TGTGCCAGCAGTAACAGGGTCGGCGAGCAGTACTTC.

This clone appeared a single time. The rearrangement joins TRBV7-9 to TRBJ1-1; 7 nucleotides match TRBD1. Trimming at V came to 5 bases and at J to 6 bases, leaving 9 bases not matched to a gene. Germline CDR1 SEHNR, CDR2 FQNEAQ (reference sequence). CDR3 length: 14 residues. The CDR3 coding sequence is TGTGCCAGCAGCGGGTGGGACAGATTGGCTGAAGCTTTCTTT. It specifies CASSGWDRLAEAFF. The full variable domain, in which reference TRBV7-9 and TRBJ1-1 provide the parts outside the CDR3, is DTGVSQNPRHKITKRGQNVTFRCDPISEHNRLYWYRQTLGQGPEFLTYFQNEAQLEKSRLLSDRFSAERPKGSFSTLEIQRTEQGDSAMYLCASSGWDRLAEAFFGQGTRLTVV.

This clone was seen once. The CDR3 region has the DNA TGCGCCAGCACCTCTGGACAGACAACTAATGAAAAACTGTTTTTT. It specifies CASTSGQTTNEKLFF. V and J are TRBV5-1 and TRBJ1-4; weak D call: TRBD1 (6 bases). Trimming cost V 6 bases and J 0 bases, with 12 bases left between them. CDR1 and CDR2 from the germline V gene are SGHRS and YFSETQ. This CDR3 comprises 15 residues.

The genes are TRBV15 and TRBJ1-6; tentatively, D is TRBD1 (6 bases). Trimming stripped 0 bases from V and 7 bases from J, with 10 bases between. Germline V gene data show CDR1 as LNHNV and CDR2 as YYDKDF (reference sequence). The length of the CDR3 is 15 residues. CDR3 sequence reads: CATSRDRGGNSPLHF. The CDR3 DNA sequence: TGTGCCACCAGCAGAGACAGGGGTGGAAATTCACCCCTCCACTTT.

The chain is built from TRBV20-1 and TRBJ1-2; maybe TRBD1 (6 bases). V lost 5 bases and J lost 8, with 12 bases in between. This CDR3 comprises 11 residues. Germline V lookup: CDR1 DFQATT, CDR2 SNEGSKA (reference sequence). CDR3 DNA: TGCAGTGCTCGGACAGCTATCGGCTACACCTTC. This codes for CSARTAIGYTF.

V and J are TRBV27 and TRBJ1-4; D is ambiguous. The germline V gene has CDR1 MNHEY and CDR2 SMNVEV (reference sequence). Between the trimmed V and J ends, which lost 2 bases and 7 bases, there was a span of 14 bases. This CDR3 has 15 residues. The CDR3 loop is CASSLAGEPSEKLFF. DNA for the CDR3: TGTGCCAGCAGTTTAGCCGGGGAACCGAGTGAAAAACTGTTTTTT.

CDR3 loop: CASSLRGTTNQPQHF. CDR3 bases: TGTGCCAGCAGCCTGAGGGGGACAACTAATCAGCCCCAGCATTTT. This chain joins TRBV3-1 (or the pseudogene TRBV3-2) and TRBJ1-5; D may be TRBD1 (6 bases). Germline CDR1 is LGHDT and CDR2 is YNNKEL (reference sequence). The CDR3 is made up of 15 amino acids. Trimming pared 4 bases from V and 4 bases from J, leaving 14 bases between.

V gene TRBV3-1 (or the pseudogene TRBV3-2) combines with J gene TRBJ1-1; 9 bases fit TRBD1. In germline, CDR1 is LGHDT, CDR2 YNNKEL (reference sequence). The CDR3 spans 14 residues. V lost 1 base to trimming and J lost 7 bases; unmatched junction nucleotides: 4. The CDR3 nucleotides are TGTGCCAGCAGCCAAGCGGGACAGGGCGGTGAAGCTTTCTTT. It codes for CASSQAGQGGEAFF.

DNA of the CDR3: TGTGCCAGTGGCCCGACAAAAGGCTACACCTTC. It yields the protein CASGPTKGYTF. The V gene is TRBV21-1, the J gene TRBJ1-2; whether TRBD1, the table's D call, matches the DNA was not checked. TRBV21-1 is a listed pseudogene. This CDR3 spans 11 amino acids.

This clone was seen once. The gene calls are TRBV5-1 and TRBJ1-1; tentatively, D is TRBD1 (6 bases). The CDR3 covers 14 residues. Germline V lookup: CDR1 SGHRS, CDR2 YFSETQ. Deletions cut 0 bases from V and 5 bases from J, with 11 bases between. The CDR3 DNA reads as TGCGCCAGCAGCTTGGCAGGGGTTAGGACTGAAGCTTTCTTT. Its translation: CASSLAGVRTEAFF.

V is TRBV28 and J is TRBJ1-5, with TRBD1 matching over 9 bases. Germline assignment: CDR1 MDHEN and CDR2 SYDVKM. V lost 4 bases to trimming and J lost 6 bases; unmatched junction nucleotides: 7. This CDR3 comprises 15 residues. This CDR3 reads CASSSPRQGGQPQHF. DNA of the CDR3: TGTGCCAGCAGTTCTCCCAGACAGGGGGGTCAGCCCCAGCATTTT.

This clone has more than one count but fewer than ten. The chain uses TRBV6-5 and TRBJ2-2; tentatively, D is TRBD1 (5 bases). CDR1 and CDR2 from the germline V gene are MNHEY and SVGAGI. The CDR3 loop spans 14 amino acids. The V gene lost 11 bases and the J gene lost 5 bases, with 18 bases spanning the gap. The CDR3 DNA follows: TGTGCCGGTCTAGGGGATCTACCTACCGGGGAGCTGTTTTTT. The encoded protein is CAGLGDLPTGELFF.

J is TRBJ1-3 and V is TRBV19, with D hard to call. The germline V gene encodes CDR1 LNHDA and CDR2 SQIVND (reference sequence). The V gene lost 4 bases and the J gene lost 0 bases, with 13 bases spanning the gap. This CDR3 has 16 residues. The CDR3 region has the DNA TGTGCCAGTAGTACCCAGACAACGAGCTCTGGAAACACCATATATTTT. Protein product: CASSTQTTSSGNTIYF.

The chain has TRBV7-6 and TRBJ2-1; 14 bases are a match to TRBD2. This CDR3 spans 15 amino acids. With 1 base clipped from V and 9 bases from J, the junction kept 2 bases outside the gene matches. The germline gives CDR1 SGHVS, CDR2 FNYEAQ. DNA for the CDR3: TGTGCCAGCAGCTTAGGACTAGCGGGAGGGACTGAGCAGTTCTTC. The encoded protein is CASSLGLAGGTEQFF.

The rearrangement uses TRBV21-1 and TRBJ2-6; TRBD1, the table's D call, was not compared with the DNA. TRBV21-1 is an annotated pseudogene. The CDR3 loop spans 18 amino acids. CDR3 DNA sequence: TGTGCCAGCAGCTCCCGACAGGGGGTGTCCTCTGGGGCCAACGTCCTGACTTTC. This codes for CASSSRQGVSSGANVLTF.

The V gene is TRBV18, the J gene TRBJ1-2; 9 nucleotides line up with TRBD1. Germline CDR1 and CDR2: KGHSH and LQKENI. The CDR3 sequence is 15 residues long. Trimming removed 3 bases from V and 4 bases from J; junction bases left unmatched: 6. The CDR3 DNA follows: TGTGCCAGCTCACCTAGGACAGGGGATTTCTATGGCTACACCTTC. It codes for CASSPRTGDFYGYTF.

This clone came up a few times. The gene calls are TRBV30 and TRBJ2-1; D not certain. The V end was cut by 2 bases, the J end by 10 bases, with 6 bases between. Per the germline V gene, CDR1 is GTSNPN and CDR2 is SVGIG (reference sequence). The CDR3 is 10 residues long. CDR3 amino acids: CAWSSREQFF. The CDR3 bases are TGTGCCTGGAGTTCCAGGGAGCAGTTCTTC.

This sequence joins TRBV27 and TRBJ2-2; D gene unclear. The V gene lost 3 bases and the J gene lost 0 bases, with 8 bases spanning the gap. Germline CDR1 reads MNHEY; CDR2 reads SMNVEV (reference sequence). The CDR3 runs 15 residues. Here the CDR3 DNA reads TGTGCCAGCAGTTTTCGCTACTCGAACACCGGGGAGCTGTTTTTT. Its translation is CASSFRYSNTGELFF.

This chain connects TRBV7-9 to TRBJ1-2, with 7 positions matching TRBD1. Germline trimming cut 4 bases from V and 6 bases from J; bases unmatched to any gene: 20. Germline loops: CDR1 SEHNR, CDR2 FQNEAQ (reference sequence). The CDR3 has 18 amino acids. DNA of the CDR3: TGTGCCAGCAGCTCGCCGGGCGGGGACAGTTATATGCAGGATGGCTACACCTTC. This sequence encodes CASSSPGGDSYMQDGYTF.

The V and J genes are TRBV19 and TRBJ2-6, with 8 bases identical to TRBD1. The CDR3 is made up of 18 amino acids. J lost 0 bases, V lost 2 bases, and 6 bases had no gene match. From germline, CDR1 is LNHDA and CDR2 SQIVND (reference sequence). CDR3 DNA sequence: TGTGCCAGTAGTATAAGATGGACAGGGAGCTCTGGGGCCAACGTCCTGACTTTC. It specifies CASSIRWTGSSGANVLTF.

The chain employs TRBV6-5 and TRBJ1-6; D remains unclear. Trimming cost V 6 bases and J 10 bases, with 13 bases left between them. CDR1 and CDR2 (germline): MNHEY, SVGAGI. The CDR3 runs 13 residues. The CDR3 sequence: CASRGADGSPLHF. The CDR3, as DNA: TGTGCCAGCAGGGGAGCTGATGGGTCACCCCTCCACTTT.

The chain employs TRBV6-5 and TRBJ2-6, with D possibly being TRBD2 (5 bases). The CDR3 totals 15 residues. V was pared by 4 bases and J by 2 bases, with 9 bases between. Germline V gene lookup returns CDR1 MNHEY and CDR2 SVGAGI. Here the CDR3 DNA reads TGTGCCAGCAGTTTGGCGGGTACTGGGGCCAACGTCCTGACTTTC. Protein product: CASSLAGTGANVLTF.

J is TRBJ2-3 and V is TRBV20-1, with 10 positions matching TRBD2. The ends lost 3 bases at V and 1 base at J; junction bases unmatched: 7. Germline CDR1 is DFQATT and CDR2 is SNEGSKA (reference sequence). The CDR3 sequence is 16 residues long. CDR3 coding DNA: TGCAGTGCTAGTATTTCTAGCGGGGGTGGCACAGATACGCAGTATTTT. Protein: CSASISSGGGTDTQYF.

The chain joins TRBV5-4 to TRBJ2-7, with D possibly being TRBD1 (6 bases). The V end was cut by 2 bases, the J end by 2 bases, with 11 bases between. The CDR3 loop spans 14 amino acids. Germline V gene data show CDR1 as SGHNT and CDR2 as YYREEE (reference sequence). The CDR3 region is CASSFGTTTYEQYF. The CDR3 region has the DNA TGTGCCAGCAGCTTTGGGACAACCACCTACGAGCAGTACTTC.

The genes are TRBV7-8 and TRBJ1-2; D remains unclear. Germline V gene lookup returns CDR1 SGHVS and CDR2 FQNEAQ. CDR3 size: 16 residues. V lost 5 bases and J 5 bases, leaving 21 bases between the germline ends. For the CDR3, the DNA is TGTGCCAGCAGCCCTAGACTGAAAGATTCGCCTTATGGCTACACCTTC. Translation: CASSPRLKDSPYGYTF.

The chain has TRBV7-3 and TRBJ2-3; TRBD2 agrees at 12 bases. CDR1 is SGHTA, CDR2 FQGTGA, per germline. With V trimmed by 5 bases and J by 9 bases, 9 bases remained unmatched. CDR3 length equals 15 residues. The CDR3 region is CASSDRETSGRTQYF. DNA of the CDR3: TGTGCCAGCAGCGACAGAGAGACTAGCGGGAGAACGCAGTATTTT. Variable domain in full (rest from reference TRBV7-3 and TRBJ2-3): GAGVSQTPSNKVTEKGKYVELRCDPISGHTALYWYRQSLGQGPEFLIYFQGTGAADDSGLPNDRFFAVRPEGSVSTLKIQRTERGDSAVYLCASSDRETSGRTQYFGPGTRLTVL.

The rearrangement joins TRBV5-1 to TRBJ2-5; tentatively, D is TRBD1 (8 bases). The CDR3 is 16 residues long. CDR1 SGHRS and CDR2 YFSETQ come from the germline V gene. Trimming left V 3 bases short and J 2 bases short, with 17 bases between. DNA of the CDR3: TGCGCCAGCAGCTCCGGACAGGGAGGGCTTCAAGAGACCCAGTACTTC. It codes for CASSSGQGGLQETQYF.